This T cell receptor beta chain was observed in a study of cytomegalovirus exposure and HLA in healthy donors. Study conclusions and caveats: In an earlier analysis, productive rearrangement rates for most beta V segments clustered near 87% or 30%. Most subjects' HLA-A and HLA-B alleles were reportedly predicted from TCR beta sequences. Later analysis showed most CMV-associated TCR beta chains appearing HLA-restricted.

PCR primers comprised 60 Vbeta and 13 Jbeta primers. Here immunoSEQ multiplex PCR was the method, and the copy in TCRdb shows in-frame clones only, minus some. The sample lists 150,000 to 200,000 clones; around 79% were seen once. As to this clone: Its cognate antigen is unknown.

Each donor's status was that of a healthy bone marrow donor. The sequence was obtained from a woman aged 50 to 65 in good health and CMV-seronegative. Source material: PBMCs.

The CDR3 reads CASRQFSYNEQFF. The CDR3 nucleotides read TGTGCCAGCCGACAGTTCTCCTACAATGAGCAGTTCTTC. The chain is built from TRBV2 and TRBJ2-1; tentative D call: TRBD1 (5 bases). The CDR3 runs to 13 residues. The germline V gene encodes CDR1 SNHLY and CDR2 FYNNEI. The V and J ends lost 8 bases and 0 bases respectively, with 8 bases between them.